This T cell receptor (beta chain) comes out of a study of long-term antiretroviral therapy in people with HIV. Study background: The 2015 recommendation for immediate ART came about a decade after the earliest samples. Findings and limits, study-wide: Increased diversity was seen after ART, yet it remained lower than in transplant donor controls. Clones that had undergone expansion before ART prevailed in the repertoire throughout all time points.

The ends were cut back, 8 bases at V and 0 bases at J, with 11 bases in the middle. The CDR3 consists of 13 residues. Per the germline V gene, CDR1 is WSHSY and CDR2 is SAAADI. Worth noting for this clone: The antigen is unknown.

It was version v3.0 of the immunoSEQ assay that was run at survey level. Libraries were prepared by immunoSEQ multiplex PCR; TCRdb keeps only in-frame clonotypes and omits some of them. The table includes over 25,000 clones, approximately 78% detected once. The TCR was taken from a man aged 40-50 years with HIV. The material sequenced was unsorted PBMCs, taken 3 years after starting antiretroviral therapy. The V gene is TRBV10-2, the J gene TRBJ2-7; a possible D gene is TRBD2 (6 bases). The chain's CDR3 is CASSTGGSYEQYF. The CDR3 DNA reads as TGCGCCAGCTCAACCGGGGGCTCCTACGAGCAGTACTTC.